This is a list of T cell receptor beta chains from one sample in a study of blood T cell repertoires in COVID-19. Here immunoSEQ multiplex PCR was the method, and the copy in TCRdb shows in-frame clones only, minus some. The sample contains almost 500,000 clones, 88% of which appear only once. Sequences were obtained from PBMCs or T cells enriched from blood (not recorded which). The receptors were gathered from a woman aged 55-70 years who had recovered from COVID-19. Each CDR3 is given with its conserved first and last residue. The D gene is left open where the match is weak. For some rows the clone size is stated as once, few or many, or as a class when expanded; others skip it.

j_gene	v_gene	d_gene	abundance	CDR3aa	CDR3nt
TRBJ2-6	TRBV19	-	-	CASSGQPFSGANVLTF	TGTGCCAGTAGTGGACAGCCTTTCTCTGGGGCCAACGTCCTGACTTTC
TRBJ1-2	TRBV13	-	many	CASSNGVRAPQDYGYTF	TGTGCCAGCAGCAACGGCGTCAGGGCCCCCCAAGACTATGGCTACACCTTC
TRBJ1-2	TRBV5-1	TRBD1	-	CASSPGGDRGQETF	TGCGCCAGCAGCCCAGGAGGAGACAGGGGGCAAGAAACCTTC
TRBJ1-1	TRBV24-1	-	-	CATSDSGVNTEAFF	TGTGCCACCAGTGATTCAGGGGTGAACACTGAAGCTTTCTTT
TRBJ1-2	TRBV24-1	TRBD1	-	CATSEPGQGDYGYTF	TGTGCCACCAGTGAGCCCGGACAGGGGGACTATGGCTACACCTTC
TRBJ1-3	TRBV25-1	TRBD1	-	CASSEYPLTGESGNTIYF	TGTGCCAGCAGTGAATATCCGCTCACAGGGGAGTCTGGAAACACCATATATTTT
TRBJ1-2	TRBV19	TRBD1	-	CASADPGQRYGYTF	TGTGCCAGCGCCGATCCGGGACAGCGCTATGGCTACACCTTC
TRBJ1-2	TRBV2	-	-	CARRTDESSYGYTF	TGTGCCAGGAGGACAGACGAGTCCTCATATGGCTACACCTTC
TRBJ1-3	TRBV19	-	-	CASSLLFSGNTIYF	TGTGCCAGTAGCCTGTTATTCTCTGGAAACACCATATATTTT
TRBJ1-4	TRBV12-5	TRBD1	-	CASGFSRGSEKLFF	TGTGCTAGTGGTTTTAGCAGGGGGAGTGAAAAACTGTTTTTT
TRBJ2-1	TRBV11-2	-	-	CASSLTGTYNEQFF	TGTGCCAGCAGCTTAACAGGGACATACAATGAGCAGTTCTTC
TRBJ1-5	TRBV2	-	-	CASSDRVGNQPQHF	TGTGCCAGCAGTGACAGGGTGGGCAATCAGCCCCAGCATTTT
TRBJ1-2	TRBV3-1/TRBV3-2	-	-	CASSQDPGSRYGYTF	TGTGCCAGCAGCCAAGATCCCGGTAGCCGCTATGGCTACACCTTC
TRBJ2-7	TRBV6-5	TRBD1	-	CASSYSTGGEQYF	TGTGCCAGCAGTTACTCGACAGGGGGCGAGCAGTACTTC
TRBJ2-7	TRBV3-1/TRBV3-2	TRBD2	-	CASSQDRWRGGSYEQYF	TGTGCCAGCAGCCAAGATCGATGGCGGGGGGGCTCCTACGAGCAGTACTTC
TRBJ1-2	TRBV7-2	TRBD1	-	CASSLGVRDRGFREDGYTF	TGTGCCAGCAGCTTAGGGGTGAGGGACAGGGGTTTCCGAGAGGATGGCTACACCTTC
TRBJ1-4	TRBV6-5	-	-	CASTERGSSEKLFF	TGTGCCAGCACGGAGCGGGGTAGCAGTGAAAAACTGTTTTTT
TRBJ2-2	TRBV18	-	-	CASGTGKLTGELFF	TGTGCCAGCGGCACAGGTAAATTAACCGGGGAGCTGTTTTTT
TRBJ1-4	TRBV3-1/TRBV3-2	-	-	CASSQAATNEKLFF	TGTGCCAGCAGCCAAGCTGCAACTAATGAAAAACTGTTTTTT
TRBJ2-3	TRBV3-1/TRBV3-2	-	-	CASSQARGSDTQYF	TGTGCCAGCAGCCAAGCTAGGGGCTCAGATACGCAGTATTTT
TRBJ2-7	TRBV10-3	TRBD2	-	CAISQAGGMLSSYEQYF	TGTGCCATCAGTCAAGCGGGGGGTATGCTTAGCTCCTACGAGCAGTACTTC
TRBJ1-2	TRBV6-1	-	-	CASSEAPRLYGYTF	TGTGCCAGCAGTGAAGCACCCAGGCTCTATGGCTACACCTTC
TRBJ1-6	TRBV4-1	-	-	CASSQDPTGIVKSPLHF	TGCGCCAGCAGCCAAGATCCCACAGGGATTGTAAAGTCACCCCTCCACTTT
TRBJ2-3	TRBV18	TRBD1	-	CASSPNTGVQYTQYF	TGTGCCAGCTCACCAAACACAGGGGTCCAATATACGCAGTATTTT
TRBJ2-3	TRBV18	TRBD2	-	CASSLSGGATDTQYF	TGTGCCAGCTCACTGAGCGGGGGGGCCACAGATACGCAGTATTTT
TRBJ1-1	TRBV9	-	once	CASSVVVGGMNTEAFF	TGTGCCAGCAGCGTAGTAGTGGGGGGAATGAACACTGAAGCTTTCTTT
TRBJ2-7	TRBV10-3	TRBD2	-	CAIKAKGTREVEQYF	TGTGCCATCAAGGCGAAGGGGACGCGGGAGGTCGAGCAGTACTTC
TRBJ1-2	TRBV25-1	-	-	CASSPQGYGYTF	TGTGCCAGCAGTCCCCAGGGCTATGGCTACACCTTC
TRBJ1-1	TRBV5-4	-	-	CASSLGWGTGSEAFF	TGTGCCAGCAGCTTGGGTTGGGGCACTGGCTCTGAAGCTTTCTTT
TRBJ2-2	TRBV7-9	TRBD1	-	CASSSTDRVDTGELFF	TGTGCCAGCAGCTCTACCGACAGGGTGGACACCGGGGAGCTGTTTTTT
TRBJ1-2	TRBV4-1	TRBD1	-	CASSQVPKGANYGYTF	TGCGCCAGCAGCCAAGTGCCAAAGGGGGCGAACTATGGCTACACCTTC
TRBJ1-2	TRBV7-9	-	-	CASGDTDYYGYTF	TGTGCCAGCGGGGACACGGACTACTATGGCTACACCTTC
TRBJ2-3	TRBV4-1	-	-	CASSQTRGKGTQYF	TGCGCCAGCAGCCAAACCCGGGGTAAAGGTACGCAGTATTTT
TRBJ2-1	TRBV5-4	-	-	CASSTTYNEQFF	TGTGCCAGCAGCACCACTTACAATGAGCAGTTCTTC
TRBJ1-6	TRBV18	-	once	CASSGSDNSPLHF	TGTGCCAGCTCCGGTTCGGATAATTCACCCCTCCACTTT
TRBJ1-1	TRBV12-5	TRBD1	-	CASGLALGQGRNTEAFF	TGTGCTAGTGGTTTGGCCTTAGGACAGGGGAGGAACACTGAAGCTTTCTTT
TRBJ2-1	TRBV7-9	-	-	CASSQPGLLREQFF	TGTGCCAGCAGCCAGCCGGGACTTCTTAGGGAGCAGTTCTTC
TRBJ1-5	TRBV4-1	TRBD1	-	CASNERQGGNQPQHF	TGCGCCAGCAACGAAAGACAGGGCGGCAATCAGCCCCAGCATTTT
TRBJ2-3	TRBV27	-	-	CASSSQGDTQYF	TGTGCCAGCAGTTCTCAGGGGGATACGCAGTATTTT
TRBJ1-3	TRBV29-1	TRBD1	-	CSVTGASGNTIYF	TGCAGCGTGACAGGGGCCTCTGGAAACACCATATATTTT
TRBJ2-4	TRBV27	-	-	CASSSLGIAKNIQYF	TGTGCCAGCAGTTCCCTCGGGATAGCCAAAAACATTCAGTACTTC
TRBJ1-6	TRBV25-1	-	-	CASRDSSYNSPLHF	TGTGCCAGCAGGGACAGCTCCTATAATTCACCCCTCCACTTT
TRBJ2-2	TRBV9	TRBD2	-	CASSVGGGGTLNTGELFF	TGTGCCAGCAGCGTAGGTGGGGGGGGGACCCTAAACACCGGGGAGCTGTTTTTT
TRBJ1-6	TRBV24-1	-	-	CATRRALHF	TGTGCCACCAGGCGGGCCCTCCACTTT
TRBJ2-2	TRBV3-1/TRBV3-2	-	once	CASRVGGYTGELFF	TGTGCCAGCCGAGTGGGGGGATACACCGGGGAGCTGTTTTTT
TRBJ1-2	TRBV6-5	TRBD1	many	CATQDRGLTGGYTF	TGTGCCACACAAGACAGGGGGCTGACGGGGGGCTACACCTTC
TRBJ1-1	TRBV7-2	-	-	CASGQGRTEAFF	TGTGCCAGCGGGCAGGGAAGAACTGAAGCTTTCTTT
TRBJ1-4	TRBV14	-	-	CASSPRGNEKLFF	TGTGCCAGCAGCCCGCGGGGGAATGAAAAACTGTTTTTT
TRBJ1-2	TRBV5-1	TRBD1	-	CASSFTARQGGYGYTF	TGCGCCAGCAGCTTTACCGCCAGACAGGGTGGCTATGGCTACACCTTC
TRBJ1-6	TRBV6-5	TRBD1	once	CASRNRGNSPLHF	TGTGCCAGCCGCAACAGGGGGAATTCACCCCTCCACTTT
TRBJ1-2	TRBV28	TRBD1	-	CASSSTGGRYGYTF	TGTGCCAGCAGTTCGACAGGGGGCAGATATGGCTACACCTTC
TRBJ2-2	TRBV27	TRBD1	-	CASAGQGALRTGELFF	TGTGCCAGCGCGGGACAGGGGGCGCTGAGAACCGGGGAGCTGTTTTTT
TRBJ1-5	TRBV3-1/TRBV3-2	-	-	CASSQDPGQPQHF	TGTGCCAGCAGCCAAGATCCGGGTCAGCCCCAGCATTTT
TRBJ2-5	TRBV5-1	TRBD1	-	CASSHGTGRETQYF	TGCGCCAGCAGCCATGGGACAGGGAGGGAGACCCAGTACTTC
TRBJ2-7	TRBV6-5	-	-	CASSYSARENSEQYF	TGTGCCAGCAGTTACTCGGCCCGGGAAAATAGCGAGCAGTACTTC
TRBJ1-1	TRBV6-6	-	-	CASKGTGINTEAFF	TGTGCCAGCAAGGGTACAGGGATAAACACTGAAGCTTTCTTT